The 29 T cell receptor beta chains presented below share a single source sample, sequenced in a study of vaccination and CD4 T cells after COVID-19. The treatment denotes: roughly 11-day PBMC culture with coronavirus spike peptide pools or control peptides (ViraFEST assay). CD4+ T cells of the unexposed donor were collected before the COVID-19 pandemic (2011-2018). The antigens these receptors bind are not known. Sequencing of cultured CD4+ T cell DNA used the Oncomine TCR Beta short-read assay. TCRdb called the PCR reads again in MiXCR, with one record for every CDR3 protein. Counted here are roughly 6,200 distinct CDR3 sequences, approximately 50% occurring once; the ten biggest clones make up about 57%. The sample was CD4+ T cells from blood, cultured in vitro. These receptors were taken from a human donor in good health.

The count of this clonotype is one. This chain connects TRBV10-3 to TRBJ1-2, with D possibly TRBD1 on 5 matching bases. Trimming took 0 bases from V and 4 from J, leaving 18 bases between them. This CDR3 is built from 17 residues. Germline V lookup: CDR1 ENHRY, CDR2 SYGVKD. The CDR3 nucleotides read TGTGCCATCAGTGAGTCGAGTGGGAGGGGCGGATTCTATGGCTACACCTTC. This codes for CAISESSGRGGFYGYTF.

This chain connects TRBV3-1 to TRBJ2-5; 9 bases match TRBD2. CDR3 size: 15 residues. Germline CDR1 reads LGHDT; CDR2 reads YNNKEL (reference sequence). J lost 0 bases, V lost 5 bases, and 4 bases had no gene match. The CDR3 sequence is CASSSQRGDQETQYF. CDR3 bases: TGTGCCAGCAGCTCCCAGCGGGGGGACCAAGAGACCCAGTACTTC.

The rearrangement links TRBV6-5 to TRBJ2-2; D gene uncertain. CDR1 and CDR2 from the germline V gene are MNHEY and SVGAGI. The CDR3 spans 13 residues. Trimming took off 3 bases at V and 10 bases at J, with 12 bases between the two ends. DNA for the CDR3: TGTGCCAGCAGTTATTCCCCTTCCGAGGAGCTGTTTTTT. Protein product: CASSYSPSEELFF.

For the CDR3, the DNA is TGCAGTGCTAGAGATTCTGGGCCGGGGCGCGGAATCTACAATGAGCAGTTCTTC. It encodes CSARDSGPGRGIYNEQFF. This chain uses TRBV20-1 with TRBJ2-1; TRBD1 or TRBD2 may be the D gene (5 bases each). Germline V gene data show CDR1 as DFQATT and CDR2 as SNEGSKA (reference sequence). The CDR3 totals 18 residues. The V gene lost 0 bases and the J gene lost 3 bases, with 21 bases spanning the gap.

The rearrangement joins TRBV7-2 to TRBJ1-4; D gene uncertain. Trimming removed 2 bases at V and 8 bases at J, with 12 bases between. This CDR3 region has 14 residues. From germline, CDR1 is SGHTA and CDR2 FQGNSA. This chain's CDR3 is CASSLTHSLEKLFF. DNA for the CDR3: TGTGCCAGCAGCTTAACCCATAGCCTAGAAAAACTGTTTTTT.

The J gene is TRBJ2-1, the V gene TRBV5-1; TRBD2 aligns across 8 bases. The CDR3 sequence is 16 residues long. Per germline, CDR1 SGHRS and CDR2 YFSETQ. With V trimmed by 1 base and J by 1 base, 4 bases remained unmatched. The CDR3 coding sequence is TGCGCCAGCAGCTTGTCCCCGGGAGGGTCCTACAATGAGCAGTTCTTC. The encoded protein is CASSLSPGGSYNEQFF.

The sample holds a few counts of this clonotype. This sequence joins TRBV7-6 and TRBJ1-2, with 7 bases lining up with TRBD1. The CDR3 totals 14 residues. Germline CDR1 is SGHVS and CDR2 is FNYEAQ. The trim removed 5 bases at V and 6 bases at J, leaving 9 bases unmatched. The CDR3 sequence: CASSPGDRVNGYTF. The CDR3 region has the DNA TGTGCCAGCAGCCCAGGCGACAGGGTGAATGGCTACACCTTC.

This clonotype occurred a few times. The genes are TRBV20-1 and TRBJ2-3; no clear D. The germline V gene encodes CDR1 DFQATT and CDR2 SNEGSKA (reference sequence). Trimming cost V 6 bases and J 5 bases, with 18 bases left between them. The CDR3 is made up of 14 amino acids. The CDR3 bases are TGCAGTGCCCCGCCAGTATCCGTGCGAGATACGCAGTATTTT. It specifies CSAPPVSVRDTQYF.

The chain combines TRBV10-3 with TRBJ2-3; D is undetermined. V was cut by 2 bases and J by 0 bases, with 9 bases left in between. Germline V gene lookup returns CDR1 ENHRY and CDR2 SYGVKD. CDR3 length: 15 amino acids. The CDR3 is CAISEGRKSTDTQYF. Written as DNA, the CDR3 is TGTGCCATCAGTGAGGGCAGAAAGAGCACAGATACGCAGTATTTT.

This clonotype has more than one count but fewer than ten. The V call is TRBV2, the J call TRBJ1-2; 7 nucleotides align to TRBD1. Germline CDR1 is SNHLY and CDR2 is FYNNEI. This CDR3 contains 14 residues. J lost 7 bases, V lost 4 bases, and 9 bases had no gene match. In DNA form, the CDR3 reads TGTGCCAGCAGTGGACAGGGTGGGAGTGGTGGCTACACCTTC. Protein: CASSGQGGSGGYTF.

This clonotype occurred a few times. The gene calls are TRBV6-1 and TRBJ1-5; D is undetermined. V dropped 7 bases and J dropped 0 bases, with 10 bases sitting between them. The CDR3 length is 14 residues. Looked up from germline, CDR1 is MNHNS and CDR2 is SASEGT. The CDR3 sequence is CASIYRVSNQPQHF. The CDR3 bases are TGTGCCAGCATATACCGGGTTAGCAATCAGCCCCAGCATTTT.

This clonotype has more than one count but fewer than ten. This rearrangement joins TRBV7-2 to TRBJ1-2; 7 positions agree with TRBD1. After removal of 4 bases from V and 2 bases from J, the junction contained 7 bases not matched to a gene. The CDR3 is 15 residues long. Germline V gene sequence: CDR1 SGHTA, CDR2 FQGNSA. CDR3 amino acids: CASSSTRGQNYGYTF. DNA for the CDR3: TGTGCCAGCAGCTCGACACGGGGACAGAACTATGGCTACACCTTC. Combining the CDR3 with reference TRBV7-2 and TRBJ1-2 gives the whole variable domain GAGVSQSPSNKVTEKGKDVELRCDPISGHTALYWYRQSLGQGLEFLIYFQGNSAPDKSGLPSDRFSAERTGGSVSTLTIQRTQQEDSAVYLCASSSTRGQNYGYTFGSGTRLTVV.

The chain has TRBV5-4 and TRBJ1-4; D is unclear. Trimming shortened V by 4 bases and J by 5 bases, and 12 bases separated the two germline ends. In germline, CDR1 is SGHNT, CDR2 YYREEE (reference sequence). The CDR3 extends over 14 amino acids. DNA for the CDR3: TGTGCCAGCAGCGGACCGGGTGAGAATGAAAAACTGTTTTTT. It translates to CASSGPGENEKLFF.

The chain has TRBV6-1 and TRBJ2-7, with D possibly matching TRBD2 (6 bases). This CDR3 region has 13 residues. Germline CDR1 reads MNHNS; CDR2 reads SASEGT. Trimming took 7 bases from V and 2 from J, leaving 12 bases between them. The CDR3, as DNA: TGTGCCAGCAAAGTAGCGGCCACCTACGAGCAGTACTTC. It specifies CASKVAATYEQYF.

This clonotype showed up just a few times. The CDR3 region is CASSLVGYQPQHF. CDR3 nucleotide sequence: TGTGCCAGCAGCTTAGTGGGGTATCAGCCCCAGCATTTT. The chain has TRBV7-9 and TRBJ1-5; D ambiguous. Germline CDR1 SEHNR, CDR2 FQNEAQ (reference sequence). Trimming took off 1 base at V and 5 bases at J, with 6 bases between the two ends. The CDR3 totals 13 residues.

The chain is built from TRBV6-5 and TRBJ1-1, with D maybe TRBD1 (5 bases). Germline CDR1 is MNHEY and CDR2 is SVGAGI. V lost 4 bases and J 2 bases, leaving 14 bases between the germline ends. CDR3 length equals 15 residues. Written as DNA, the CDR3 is TGTGCCAGCAGTTCATTCGGGGGAACTAACACTGAAGCTTTCTTT. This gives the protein CASSSFGGTNTEAFF.

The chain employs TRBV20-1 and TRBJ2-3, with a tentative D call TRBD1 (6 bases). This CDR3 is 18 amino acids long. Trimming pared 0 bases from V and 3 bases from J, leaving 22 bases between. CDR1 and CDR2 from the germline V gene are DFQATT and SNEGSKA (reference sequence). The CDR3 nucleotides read TGCAGTGCTAGAGATCGCCTCTTAACAGGGTTTGGTACAGATACGCAGTATTTT. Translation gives CSARDRLLTGFGTDTQYF.

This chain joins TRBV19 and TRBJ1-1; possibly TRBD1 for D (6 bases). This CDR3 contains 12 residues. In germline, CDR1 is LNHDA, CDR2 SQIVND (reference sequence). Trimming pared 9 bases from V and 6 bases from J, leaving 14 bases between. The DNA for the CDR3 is TGTGCCAGCATACAGGGAGCCGCTGAAGCTTTCTTT. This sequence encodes CASIQGAAEAFF.

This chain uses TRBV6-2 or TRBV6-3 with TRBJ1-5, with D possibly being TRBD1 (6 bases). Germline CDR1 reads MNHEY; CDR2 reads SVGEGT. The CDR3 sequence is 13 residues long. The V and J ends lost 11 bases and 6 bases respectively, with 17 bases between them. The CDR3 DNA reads TGTGCCGGCGGGGGGGCCCCCGGTCAGCCCCAGCATTTT. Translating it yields CAGGGAPGQPQHF.

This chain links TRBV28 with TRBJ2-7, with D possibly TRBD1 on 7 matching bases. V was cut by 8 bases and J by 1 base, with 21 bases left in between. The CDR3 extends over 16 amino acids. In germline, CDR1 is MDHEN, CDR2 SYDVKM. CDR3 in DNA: TGTGCCAGCGCGGGCAGGGGGGTAGGCAGGTCCTACGAGCAGTACTTC. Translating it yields CASAGRGVGRSYEQYF.

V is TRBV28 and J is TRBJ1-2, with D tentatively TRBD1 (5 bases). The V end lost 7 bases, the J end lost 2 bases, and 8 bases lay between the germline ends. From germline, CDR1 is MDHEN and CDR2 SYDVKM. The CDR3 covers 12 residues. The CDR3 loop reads CASKEGNYGYTF. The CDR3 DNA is TGTGCCAGCAAGGAGGGGAACTATGGCTACACCTTC.

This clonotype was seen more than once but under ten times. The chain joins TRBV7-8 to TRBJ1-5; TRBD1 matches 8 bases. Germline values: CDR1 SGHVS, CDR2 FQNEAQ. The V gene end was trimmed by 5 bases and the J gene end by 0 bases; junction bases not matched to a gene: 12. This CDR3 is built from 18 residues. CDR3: CASSLRQGLPNSNQPQHF. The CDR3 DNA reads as TGTGCCAGCAGCCTGAGACAGGGGCTCCCAAATAGCAATCAGCCCCAGCATTTT. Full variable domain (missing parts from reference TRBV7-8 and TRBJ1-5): GAGVSQSPRYKVAKRGQDVALRCDPISGHVSLFWYQQALGQGPEFLTYFQNEAQLDKSGLPSDRFFAERPEGSVSTLKIQRTQQEDSAVYLCASSLRQGLPNSNQPQHFGDGTRLSIL.

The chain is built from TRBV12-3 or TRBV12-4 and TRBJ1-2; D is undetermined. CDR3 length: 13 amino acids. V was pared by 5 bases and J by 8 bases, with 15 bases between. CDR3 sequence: CASSRTFPGGYTF. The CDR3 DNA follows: TGTGCCAGCAGTCGGACTTTCCCGGGGGGCTACACCTTC.

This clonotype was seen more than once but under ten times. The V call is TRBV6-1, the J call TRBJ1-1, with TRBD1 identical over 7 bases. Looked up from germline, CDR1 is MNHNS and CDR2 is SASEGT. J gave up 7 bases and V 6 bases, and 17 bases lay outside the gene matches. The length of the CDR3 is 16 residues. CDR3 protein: CASRGGPQTGPIEAFF. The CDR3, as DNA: TGTGCCAGCAGGGGAGGTCCCCAGACAGGGCCCATTGAAGCTTTCTTT.

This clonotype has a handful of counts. The CDR3 DNA follows: TGTGCCAGCAGCCAGGGGGAGAGGGCGCAGTATTTT. Its translation: CASSQGERAQYF. The chain links TRBV27 to TRBJ2-3, with TRBD1 matching 7 bases. Germline CDR1 reads MNHEY; CDR2 reads SMNVEV (reference sequence). CDR3 length: 12 residues. The V and J ends lost 6 bases and 10 bases, in that order; junction bases with no gene match: 7.

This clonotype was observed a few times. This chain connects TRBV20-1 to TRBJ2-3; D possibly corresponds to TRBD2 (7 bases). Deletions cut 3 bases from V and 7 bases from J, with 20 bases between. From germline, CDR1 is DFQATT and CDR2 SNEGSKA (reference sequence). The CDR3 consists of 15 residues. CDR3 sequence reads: CSASGGRGQLYTQYF. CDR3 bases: TGCAGTGCTAGTGGGGGGAGGGGACAACTTTATACGCAGTATTTT.

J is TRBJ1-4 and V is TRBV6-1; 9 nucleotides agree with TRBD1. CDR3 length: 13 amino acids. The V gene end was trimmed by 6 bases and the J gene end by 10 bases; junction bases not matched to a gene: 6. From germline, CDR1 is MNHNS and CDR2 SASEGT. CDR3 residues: CASSRGQGGKLFF. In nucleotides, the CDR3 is TGTGCCAGCAGCAGGGGACAGGGCGGAAAACTGTTTTTT.

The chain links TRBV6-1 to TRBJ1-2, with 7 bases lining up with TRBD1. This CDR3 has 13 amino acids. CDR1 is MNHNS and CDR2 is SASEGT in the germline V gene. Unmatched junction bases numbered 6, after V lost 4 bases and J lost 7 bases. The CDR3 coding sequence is TGTGCCAGCAGTGCCGGACAGGCCCTTGGCTACACCTTC. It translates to CASSAGQALGYTF.

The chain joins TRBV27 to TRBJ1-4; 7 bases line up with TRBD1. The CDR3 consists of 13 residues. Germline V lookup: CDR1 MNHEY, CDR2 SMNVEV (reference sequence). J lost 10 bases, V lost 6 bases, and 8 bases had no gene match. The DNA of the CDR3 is TGTGCCAGCAGGAAATACAGGGGAGGAAAACTGTTTTTT. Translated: CASRKYRGGKLFF.